The count of the clone carrying this TCR beta chain is one. The record originates from a study of T-cell memory formation after mild COVID-19. TCRdb processed the 5' RACE reads anew with MiXCR; each CDR3 protein has one entry. Here the sample spans a few hundred thousand distinct CDR3 sequences, more than 20% being singletons. Germline V gives CDR1 MGHRA, CDR2 YSYEKL. Unmatched junction bases numbered 6, after V lost 0 bases and J lost 5 bases. This CDR3 contains 15 residues. The specimen sequenced was PBMCs or a T cell subset sorted from them (not recorded which). The chain carries TRBV4-1 and TRBJ1-2, with 7 bases fitting TRBD1. This TCR was recovered from an adult woman who had mild COVID-19 (a few samples of this study predate the infection). Cell type and time point are not known. The CDR3 DNA reads as TGCGCCAGCAGCCAAGATCCGGGACAGCCTTATGGCTACACCTTC. Residues: CASSQDPGQPYGYTF.